This entry features one T cell receptor (beta chain) sequence. This sample is part of a study of PD-L1 blockade in urothelial cancer. Sample time point: pretreatment peripheral blood. The CDR3 spans 17 residues. Germline V lookup: CDR1 SGHTA, CDR2 FQGNSA. V shed 1 base and J shed 1 base, with 11 bases lying between them. Profiled with immunoSEQ multiplex PCR; TCRdb holds only in-frame clones, not every one. This table has approximately 88,000 clones, roughly 89% appearing once. Sequencing was performed on PBMCs, taken around atezolizumab (anti-PD-L1) treatment. The clonotype was recovered from a man aged 60-69 years with urothelial cancer. The rearrangement uses TRBV7-2 and TRBJ2-6; maybe TRBD1 (6 bases). This chain's CDR3 is CASSLVGTRSGANVLTF. As DNA, the CDR3 is TGTGCCAGCAGCTTAGTTGGGACAAGATCTGGGGCCAACGTCCTGACTTTC.